Shown below are 22 T cell receptor beta chains from a single sample sequenced in a study of response to subunit inactivated influenza vaccine. TCRdb recomputed calls from the RT-PCR reads with MiXCR, one row per CDR3 protein. The data hold approximately 570,000 distinct CDR3 sequences, with approximately 7.7% observed a single time. Sequenced material: PBMCs from blood, taken roughly 24 months after vaccination. The origin of the receptors is a man aged 45 to 70 who received an inactivated influenza vaccine.

The chain uses TRBV6-2 or TRBV6-3 and TRBJ2-2; maybe TRBD1 (6 bases). The CDR3 extends over 17 amino acids. Trimming pared 3 bases from V and 5 bases from J, leaving 19 bases between. From germline, CDR1 is MNHEY and CDR2 SVGEGT. CDR3 amino acids: CASSYPLTGQGTGELFF. In nucleotides, the CDR3 is TGTGCCAGCAGTTATCCCCTAACAGGGCAGGGGACCGGGGAGCTGTTTTTT.

Only a few counts were recorded for this clonotype. The gene calls are TRBV20-1 and TRBJ2-1; 7 nucleotides agree with TRBD2. Unmatched junction bases numbered 7, after V lost 5 bases and J lost 6 bases. The CDR3 consists of 13 residues. Looked up from germline, CDR1 is DFQATT and CDR2 is SNEGSKA (reference sequence). This chain's CDR3 is CSASPRGVNEQFF. In DNA form, the CDR3 reads TGCAGTGCTTCCCCACGGGGGGTCAATGAGCAGTTCTTC.

This clonotype was recorded at least ten times. The V and J genes are TRBV7-6 and TRBJ2-3; D may be TRBD1 or TRBD2 (5 bases each). Trimming pared 5 bases from V and 0 bases from J, leaving 18 bases between. Germline V lookup: CDR1 SGHVS, CDR2 FNYEAQ. The CDR3 totals 17 residues. CDR3 sequence (DNA): TGTGCCAGCAGCCACGACTCCGGGACGTCGAGCACAGATACGCAGTATTTT. It encodes CASSHDSGTSSTDTQYF.

In this sample, this clonotype turned up a few times. In nucleotides, the CDR3 is TGTGCCTGGAGTGTAGGGCAAACCGTCTACGAGCAGTACTTC. It codes for CAWSVGQTVYEQYF. The chain has TRBV30 and TRBJ2-7; D is uncertain. V was cut by 0 bases and J by 3 bases, with 12 bases left in between. This CDR3 has 14 residues. Germline CDR1 and CDR2: GTSNPN and SVGIG (reference sequence).

This clonotype appeared many times. The chain uses TRBV15 and TRBJ2-2, with D unresolved. The CDR3 consists of 13 residues. Trimming shortened V by 1 base and J by 6 bases, and 6 bases separated the two germline ends. Per germline, CDR1 LNHNV and CDR2 YYDKDF (reference sequence). The CDR3 reads CATSRAYSGELFF. The DNA of the CDR3 is TGTGCCACCAGCAGAGCCTACTCCGGGGAGCTGTTTTTT.

This clonotype was counted at least ten times. The gene calls are TRBV20-1 and TRBJ2-7, with TRBD1 identical over 7 bases. This CDR3 comprises 13 residues. Germline CDR1 is DFQATT and CDR2 is SNEGSKA (reference sequence). Trimming took 3 bases from V and 3 from J; bases not matched to a gene: 5. The CDR3 protein is CSARWGQLYEQYF. The CDR3 coding sequence is TGCAGTGCTAGGTGGGGACAGCTCTACGAGCAGTACTTC.

The CDR3 protein is CSARSGGSYEQYF. The DNA for the CDR3 is TGCAGTGCTCGTAGCGGGGGTTCCTACGAGCAGTACTTC. V and J are TRBV20-1 and TRBJ2-7, with TRBD2 identical over 9 bases. This CDR3 is 13 amino acids long. With 5 bases clipped from V and 1 base from J, the junction kept 3 bases outside the gene matches. Per germline, CDR1 DFQATT and CDR2 SNEGSKA (reference sequence).

The chain carries TRBV10-2 and TRBJ1-2; D gene unclear. V shed 2 bases and J shed 4 bases, with 5 bases lying between them. In germline, CDR1 is WSHSY, CDR2 SAAADI. The CDR3 length is 12 residues. CDR3 loop: CASSEDIYGYTF. CDR3 nucleotide sequence: TGCGCCAGCAGTGAGGACATCTATGGCTACACCTTC.

This clonotype was detected a few times. The chain has TRBV25-1 and TRBJ1-1; D gene unclear. Trimming took 7 bases from V and 5 from J, leaving 14 bases between them. The CDR3 runs 13 residues. Looked up from germline, CDR1 is MGHDK and CDR2 is SYGVNS. CDR3 DNA: TGTGCCAGCAACACGGGGTCCCGAACTGAAGCTTTCTTT. It translates to CASNTGSRTEAFF. The full variable domain, rest sourced from reference TRBV25-1 and TRBJ1-1, is EADIYQTPRYLVIGTGKKITLECSQTMGHDKMYWYQQDPGMELHLIHYSYGVNSTEKGDLSSESTVSRIRTEHFPLTLESARPSHTSQYLCASNTGSRTEAFFGQGTRLTVV.

The chain carries TRBV12-3 or TRBV12-4 and TRBJ2-5, with 8 nucleotides matching TRBD2. There are 16 residues in the CDR3. The ends lost 1 base at V and 5 bases at J; junction bases unmatched: 9. In DNA, the CDR3 is TGTGCCAGCAGTTTAGGCTGGCGGGGGGAGTCGGAGACCCAGTACTTC. Amino acids: CASSLGWRGESETQYF.

This chain uses TRBV9 with TRBJ2-1; 14 bases align to TRBD2. The germline CDR1 and CDR2 sequences are SGDLS and YYNGEE. Unmatched junction bases numbered 10, after V lost 4 bases and J lost 10 bases. There are 16 residues in the CDR3. CDR3 sequence (DNA): TGTGCCAGCAGCCCTGGACTAGCGGGAGGTCTGGCGGAGCAGTTCTTC. As protein: CASSPGLAGGLAEQFF.

The chain recombines TRBV20-1 with TRBJ1-5; 8 nucleotides line up with TRBD1. Germline V lookup: CDR1 DFQATT, CDR2 SNEGSKA (reference sequence). The CDR3 consists of 17 residues. V lost 3 bases to trimming and J lost 3 bases; unmatched junction nucleotides: 13. In nucleotides, the CDR3 is TGCAGTGCTAGGCCCAATTTGCGGCAGGGGGCCAATCAGCCCCAGCATTTT. It specifies CSARPNLRQGANQPQHF.

This clonotype was counted between two and nine times. This chain joins TRBV20-1 and TRBJ2-5; 14 nucleotides align to TRBD2. The CDR3 has 16 residues. V gave up 5 bases and J gave up 0 bases; unmatched junction bases: 5. The germline V gene encodes CDR1 DFQATT and CDR2 SNEGSKA (reference sequence). CDR3 sequence (DNA): TGCAGTGCTGGAGGACTAGCGGGAGGATACCAAGAGACCCAGTACTTC. It yields the protein CSAGGLAGGYQETQYF.

The chain couples TRBV29-1 to TRBJ1-1; no clear D. This CDR3 comprises 13 residues. Germline V gives CDR1 SQVTM, CDR2 ANQGSEA. The V end lost 3 bases, the J end lost 3 bases, and 11 bases lay between the germline ends. The CDR3 sequence is CSVEDGRDTEAFF. The CDR3 DNA follows: TGCAGCGTTGAGGACGGGCGCGACACTGAAGCTTTCTTT.

This clonotype was observed a few times. The chain joins TRBV11-2 to TRBJ2-1; TRBD2 matches at 10 bases. This CDR3 comprises 16 residues. V was pared by 0 bases and J by 5 bases, with 4 bases of the junction left unmatched. The V gene's germline CDR1 is SGHAT and CDR2 FQNNGV. The CDR3 DNA reads as TGTGCCAGCAGCTTAGACGCTAGCGGGAGTCACAATGAGCAGTTCTTC. It codes for CASSLDASGSHNEQFF.

The chain uses TRBV6-2 or TRBV6-3 and TRBJ1-1; D is undetermined. V lost 4 bases and J 5 bases, leaving 20 bases between the germline ends. This CDR3 is 16 amino acids long. CDR1 and CDR2 from the germline V gene are MNHEY and SVGEGT. The DNA of the CDR3 is TGTGCCAGCAGTTGGCCAAACCTCTCACGTGGGACTGAAGCTTTCTTT. Translation: CASSWPNLSRGTEAFF.

This clonotype was seen at least ten times. The V call is TRBV7-9, the J call TRBJ2-1; D might be TRBD2 (7 bases). V lost 0 bases, J lost 4 bases, and 13 bases lay in between. The CDR3 consists of 16 residues. CDR1 SEHNR and CDR2 FQNEAQ come from the germline V gene (reference sequence). The CDR3 coding sequence is TGTGCCAGCAGCTTAGCGCTCGGGGGGCCTTACAATGAGCAGTTCTTC. It encodes CASSLALGGPYNEQFF.

This clonotype appeared many times. The rearrangement links TRBV20-1 to TRBJ1-1; D not certain. Deletions cut 5 bases from V and 4 bases from J, with 8 bases between. Germline V gives CDR1 DFQATT, CDR2 SNEGSKA (reference sequence). This CDR3 has 11 residues. In DNA form, the CDR3 reads TGCAGTGCTCGTCCCGGCACTGAAGCTTTCTTT. Its translation is CSARPGTEAFF.

This clonotype was seen a few times. V usage is TRBV15 and J usage is TRBJ2-1, with TRBD1 matching over 12 bases. Germline V gene data show CDR1 as LNHNV and CDR2 as YYDKDF (reference sequence). The CDR3 totals 17 residues. V lost 5 bases to trimming and J lost 8 bases; unmatched junction nucleotides: 13. DNA for the CDR3: TGTGCCACCAGCTGGGACAGGGGGCTTACCCGATTCGATGAGCAGTTCTTC. Protein sequence: CATSWDRGLTRFDEQFF.

This clonotype has at least ten counts. This chain connects TRBV4-1 to TRBJ2-1, with 11 bases matching TRBD2. The trim removed 6 bases at V and 0 bases at J, leaving 7 bases unmatched. This CDR3 comprises 17 residues. Germline V gene data show CDR1 as MGHRA and CDR2 as YSYEKL. CDR3 sequence reads: CASRALAGGSSYNEQFF. Written as DNA, the CDR3 is TGCGCCAGCAGAGCCCTAGCGGGGGGAAGCTCCTACAATGAGCAGTTCTTC.

The chain couples TRBV6-1 to TRBJ1-5; 9 positions match TRBD1. Germline V lookup: CDR1 MNHNS, CDR2 SASEGT. The CDR3 is made up of 13 amino acids. V dropped 6 bases and J dropped 11; count of bases not matched to a gene: 8. CDR3 nucleotide sequence: TGTGCCAGCAGCCTGGGACAGGGTAGTTCCCAGCATTTT. This gives the protein CASSLGQGSSQHF.

This clonotype was seen repeatedly, ten times or more. The V call is TRBV10-3, the J call TRBJ2-3; the match to TRBD1 covers 8 bases. The CDR3 has 11 residues. V shed 8 bases, J shed 5 bases, and the junction held 0 bases outside the gene matches. Germline loops: CDR1 ENHRY, CDR2 SYGVKD. CDR3 DNA: TGTGCCATCGGGACAGGAGATACGCAGTATTTT. The encoded protein is CAIGTGDTQYF.